The 29 T cell receptor beta chains listed next were all sequenced from one sample in a study of blood T cell repertoires in COVID-19. Assay used: immunoSEQ multiplex PCR; TCRdb lists only in-frame clones, some missing. The sample lists approximately 380,000 clones; 85% were seen once. The sequencing sample was made of peripheral blood. The receptors were sampled from a woman aged 18-29 years with acute or convalescent COVID-19.

V gene TRBV29-1 combines with J gene TRBJ1-2, with 10 positions matching TRBD1. Germline assignment: CDR1 SQVTM and CDR2 ANQGSEA. The CDR3 runs to 13 residues. J lost 1 base, V lost 7 bases, and 3 bases had no gene match. CDR3 region: CSAGQGDNYGYTF. The CDR3 DNA follows: TGCAGCGCCGGACAGGGGGATAACTATGGCTACACCTTC.

The chain uses TRBV5-6 and TRBJ1-3; D call uncertain. V was cut by 0 bases and J by 4 bases, with 8 bases left in between. Looked up from germline, CDR1 is SGHDT and CDR2 is YYEEEE. The CDR3 consists of 14 residues. The CDR3 sequence: CASSLGTLGNTIYF. The CDR3 DNA sequence: TGTGCCAGCAGCTTGGGGACTCTCGGAAACACCATATATTTT.

The chain carries TRBV7-9 and TRBJ2-7; TRBD1 is a possible D gene (5 bases). CDR3 length: 12 amino acids. The V end lost 6 bases, the J end lost 4 bases, and 10 bases lay between the germline ends. Germline loops: CDR1 SEHNR, CDR2 FQNEAQ (reference sequence). The CDR3 nucleotides read TGTGCCAGCAGTTCAGGGATGTACGAGCAGTACTTC. Its protein product is CASSSGMYEQYF.

This clone has more than one count but fewer than ten. J is TRBJ2-7 and V is TRBV12-3 or TRBV12-4; tentative D call: TRBD1 (5 bases). CDR3 size: 11 residues. With 5 bases removed from V and 5 bases from J, the gap between germline ends came to 7 bases. The CDR3 bases are TGTGCCAGCAGTCAGGGCCACGAGCAGTACTTC. This sequence encodes CASSQGHEQYF.

This clone was recorded a few times. The V call is TRBV12-5, the J call TRBJ1-2; D is unresolved. From germline, CDR1 is LGHNT and CDR2 FRNRAP. The CDR3 is 11 residues long. Trimming stripped 1 base from V and 8 bases from J, with 5 bases between. Written as DNA, the CDR3 is TGTGCTAGTGGTTTGGGCGGCGGCTACACCTTC. Amino acids: CASGLGGGYTF.

This chain connects TRBV19 to TRBJ1-4; D call uncertain. The CDR3 runs 15 residues. Trimming removed 4 bases from V and 7 bases from J, with 16 bases in between. The germline gives CDR1 LNHDA, CDR2 SQIVND (reference sequence). The CDR3 nucleotides are TGTGCCAGTAGTACCTCGCGGGGATCGGGTGAAAAACTGTTTTTT. Translated, it gives CASSTSRGSGEKLFF.

The CDR3 region is CASSATIGIGGTEAFF. DNA of the CDR3: TGTGCCAGCAGCGCAACTATCGGGATAGGGGGCACTGAAGCTTTCTTT. The chain couples TRBV9 to TRBJ1-1; D is possibly TRBD1 (6 bases). The CDR3 spans 16 residues. CDR1 is SGDLS and CDR2 is YYNGEE in the germline V gene. V gave up 3 bases and J gave up 4 bases, with 19 bases separating them.

This rearrangement joins TRBV9 to TRBJ1-6; the match to TRBD1 covers 9 bases. CDR1 and CDR2 from the germline V gene are SGDLS and YYNGEE. CDR3 length: 14 amino acids. J was trimmed by 8 bases and V by 3 bases; bases with no gene match: 3. CDR3 bases: TGTGCCAGCAGCGCCGGGACAGGGTATTCACCCCTCCACTTT. As protein: CASSAGTGYSPLHF.

The rearrangement links TRBV4-1 to TRBJ2-7, with a tentative D call TRBD2 (6 bases). Germline V gene data show CDR1 as MGHRA and CDR2 as YSYEKL. The germline V and J ends were trimmed by 0 bases and 1 base, with 22 bases remaining between them. This CDR3 has 19 amino acids. The CDR3 sequence is CASSQEGGLVTLRSYEQYF. The CDR3 nucleotides are TGCGCCAGCAGCCAAGAGGGAGGCTTGGTGACACTCCGGTCCTACGAGCAGTACTTC.

V and J are TRBV5-4 and TRBJ2-2, with 7 bases matching TRBD1. Per germline, CDR1 SGHNT and CDR2 YYREEE (reference sequence). The V and J ends lost 0 bases and 5 bases, in that order; junction bases with no gene match: 4. The CDR3 spans 15 residues. DNA for the CDR3: TGTGCCAGCAGCTTGGGACAGGGACAGACCGGGGAGCTGTTTTTT. Protein: CASSLGQGQTGELFF.

V is TRBV18 and J is TRBJ2-2; a possible D gene is TRBD1 (5 bases). The length of the CDR3 is 15 residues. The V gene lost 8 bases and the J gene lost 4 bases, with 17 bases spanning the gap. The germline CDR1 and CDR2 sequences are KGHSH and LQKENI. The CDR3 spells CASGLNKRGTGELFF. The CDR3 nucleotides read TGTGCCAGCGGATTAAATAAAAGGGGCACCGGGGAGCTGTTTTTT. Based on the CDR3 plus reference TRBV18 and TRBJ2-2, the full variable domain is NAGVMQNPRHLVRRRGQEARLRCSPMKGHSHVYWYRQLPEEGLKFMVYLQKENIIDESGMPKERFSAEFPKEGPSILRIQQVVRGDSAAYFCASGLNKRGTGELFFGEGSRLTVL.

The chain recombines TRBV28 with TRBJ1-6; 9 bases line up with TRBD1. This CDR3 is built from 15 residues. Per germline, CDR1 MDHEN and CDR2 SYDVKM. After removal of 3 bases from V and 9 bases from J, the junction contained 6 bases not matched to a gene. The DNA for the CDR3 is TGTGCCAGCAGTTTGCTTACAGGGGGCACTTCACCCCTCCACTTT. The encoded protein is CASSLLTGGTSPLHF.

This rearrangement joins TRBV15 to TRBJ1-5; D perhaps matches TRBD1 (6 bases). Germline V gene data show CDR1 as LNHNV and CDR2 as YYDKDF (reference sequence). V was shortened by 5 bases and J by 4 bases, with 9 bases between the two germline ends. The length of the CDR3 is 13 residues. In DNA, the CDR3 is TGTGCCACCAGCGCCGACAGGAATCAGCCCCAGCATTTT. It specifies CATSADRNQPQHF.

The chain has TRBV25-1 and TRBJ2-3; TRBD2 might be the D (6 bases). This CDR3 is 14 amino acids long. Trimming shortened V by 5 bases and J by 4 bases, and 13 bases separated the two germline ends. Germline V gene data show CDR1 as MGHDK and CDR2 as SYGVNS. CDR3 bases: TGTGCCAGCAGTACTACGGGACTTTCAGATACGCAGTATTTT. Encoded protein: CASSTTGLSDTQYF.

This clone was seen more than once but under ten times. The chain links TRBV29-1 to TRBJ1-2, with D tentatively TRBD1 (5 bases). The CDR3 totals 12 residues. The germline V and J ends were trimmed by 1 base and 7 bases, with 10 bases remaining between them. The germline V gene encodes CDR1 SQVTM and CDR2 ANQGSEA. The DNA for the CDR3 is TGCAGCGTTGAAGGGGGCGCATTTGGCTACACCTTC. This translates into CSVEGGAFGYTF.

This clone appeared a few times. This chain connects TRBV2 to TRBJ2-3; 8 nucleotides match TRBD2. Germline V CDR1 and CDR2: SNHLY, FYNNEI. This CDR3 is 18 amino acids long. J was trimmed by 2 bases and V by 0 bases; bases with no gene match: 10. The CDR3 reads CASSEARRAGGNTDTQYF. The CDR3 DNA reads TGTGCCAGCAGTGAAGCCCGGAGGGCGGGGGGAAACACAGATACGCAGTATTTT.

This sequence joins TRBV24-1 and TRBJ2-2; TRBD1 matches at 7 bases. This CDR3 has 15 amino acids. Trimming took 3 bases from V and 6 from J; bases not matched to a gene: 6. Germline loops: CDR1 KGHDR, CDR2 SFDVKD. The CDR3 coding sequence is TGTGCCACCAGTGATCCACGACAGGGCGCCGGGGAGCTGTTTTTT. Amino acids: CATSDPRQGAGELFF.

This clone was recorded only once. This chain uses TRBV11-2 with TRBJ2-3; 8 bases map to TRBD2. The CDR3 contains 17 residues. Germline assignment: CDR1 SGHAT and CDR2 FQNNGV. V shed 5 bases and J 0 bases; nucleotides not matched to a gene: 10. The CDR3 nucleotides read TGTGCCAGCAGCGGCTTAGCGGGGCCCTCTAGCACAGATACGCAGTATTTT. Protein: CASSGLAGPSSTDTQYF.

The chain is built from TRBV4-2 and TRBJ1-1, with TRBD1 matching 9 bases. This CDR3 has 15 amino acids. Trimming took 0 bases from V and 7 from J; bases not matched to a gene: 6. CDR1 is LGHNA, CDR2 YNFKEQ, per germline. For the CDR3, the DNA is TGTGCCAGCAGCCAAGAGGCCCGGGACAGGGTTGAAGCTTTCTTT. Amino acid sequence: CASSQEARDRVEAFF.

The chain has TRBV27 and TRBJ2-1, with 7 bases matching TRBD2. This CDR3 is built from 19 residues. The ends lost 3 bases at V and 3 bases at J; junction bases unmatched: 17. Germline V gene sequence: CDR1 MNHEY, CDR2 SMNVEV (reference sequence). The CDR3 spells CASSLGVGLLAVGYNEQFF. The CDR3 DNA reads TGTGCCAGCAGTTTGGGTGTGGGGCTCCTAGCGGTCGGCTACAATGAGCAGTTCTTC.

The rearrangement uses TRBV3-1 (or the pseudogene TRBV3-2) and TRBJ1-2; D unclear. The V end lost 0 bases, the J end lost 5 bases, and 7 bases lay between the germline ends. This CDR3 contains 13 residues. Germline CDR1 is LGHDT and CDR2 is YNNKEL (reference sequence). CDR3 DNA sequence: TGTGCCAGCAGCCAAGAAGCGGGGTATGGCTACACCTTC. Its protein product is CASSQEAGYGYTF.

V is TRBV11-3 and J is TRBJ1-1; D gene uncertain. The CDR3 totals 12 residues. CDR1 and CDR2 from the germline V gene are SGHNT and YENEEA. V lost 3 bases, J lost 4 bases, and 6 bases lay in between. The CDR3 spells CASSFSGTEAFF. The CDR3 region has the DNA TGTGCCAGCAGCTTTTCGGGCACTGAAGCTTTCTTT.

V is TRBV29-1 and J is TRBJ2-1; 9 nucleotides align to TRBD2. The CDR3 has 14 residues. The germline CDR1 and CDR2 sequences are SQVTM and ANQGSEA. V lost 2 bases, J lost 10 bases, and 9 bases stayed unmatched. CDR3 sequence: CSVERGVAGAEQFF. The CDR3 DNA reads as TGCAGCGTTGAAAGGGGGGTAGCGGGAGCCGAGCAGTTCTTC.

The rearrangement joins TRBV27 to TRBJ2-7; 12 bases map to TRBD2. Losses at the gene ends were 5 bases for V and 2 bases for J; bases not matched to a gene: 10. Germline V CDR1 and CDR2: MNHEY, SMNVEV (reference sequence). The CDR3 is 17 amino acids. The CDR3 DNA is TGTGCCAGCAGTCCTCTAGCGGGAGGGAATAACCCCTACGAGCAGTACTTC. Residues: CASSPLAGGNNPYEQYF.

The chain recombines TRBV29-1 with TRBJ2-1, with 9 bases that match TRBD1. Germline assignment: CDR1 SQVTM and CDR2 ANQGSEA. This CDR3 has 16 residues. Unmatched junction bases numbered 15, after V lost 5 bases and J lost 7 bases. CDR3 amino acids: CSVPRGGTGYGNEQFF. CDR3 bases: TGCAGCGTTCCCCGAGGCGGGACAGGGTATGGTAATGAGCAGTTCTTC.

The CDR3 DNA sequence: TGTGCCAGTAGTACTCTCGGTTATGGCTACACCTTC. Translating gives CASSTLGYGYTF. The rearrangement uses TRBV19 and TRBJ1-2; no clear D. V lost 4 bases, J lost 5 bases, and 8 bases lay in between. Germline lookup yields CDR1 LNHDA and CDR2 SQIVND (reference sequence). There are 12 residues in the CDR3.

CDR3 residues: CASSQDYFTGRNIQYF. The CDR3 nucleotides are TGTGCCAGCAGCCAAGACTATTTTACAGGGCGAAACATTCAGTACTTC. The chain is built from TRBV3-1 (or the pseudogene TRBV3-2) and TRBJ2-4, with D tentatively TRBD1 (6 bases). In germline, CDR1 is LGHDT, CDR2 YNNKEL (reference sequence). V was shortened by 0 bases and J by 6 bases, with 15 bases between the two germline ends. The CDR3 contains 16 residues.

This clone has just a few counts. This rearrangement joins TRBV3-1 (or the pseudogene TRBV3-2) to TRBJ2-1; no firm D call. The germline CDR1 and CDR2 sequences are LGHDT and YNNKEL (reference sequence). The CDR3 contains 12 residues. V was shortened by 4 bases and J by 8 bases, with 9 bases between the two germline ends. CDR3 sequence: CASSRTADEQFF. Written as DNA, the CDR3 is TGTGCCAGCAGCCGCACGGCGGATGAGCAGTTCTTC.

J is TRBJ2-1 and V is TRBV24-1; D gene unclear. The germline CDR1 and CDR2 sequences are KGHDR and SFDVKD. The CDR3 runs 14 residues. V was trimmed by 4 bases and J by 5 bases, leaving 11 bases between them. As DNA, the CDR3 is TGTGCCACCAGTGACCGAAATCTAGACAATGAGCAGTTCTTC. It yields the protein CATSDRNLDNEQFF.